The 15 T cell receptor beta chains reported below all come from one sample, sequenced in a study of cytotoxic CD8 clonotypes in ibrutinib-treated CLL (dated by TCRdb to 2020 to 2023). Sample time point, as interpreted from the label and publication: roughly 12 months on ibrutinib. The method behind the library was the immunoSEQ multiplex PCR assay. Imported from immuneACCESS, the table was reduced by TCRdb to in-frame sequences with V and J called. These copies leave out some clones; in studies compared against another copy, an unresolved V gene accounts for under half, and the cause of the remainder is not known. For this sample there are around 70,000 clones; 90% appear just once. The top ten constitute around 3.1% of the sample. Sequencing was performed on PBMCs, taken after 12 months of ibrutinib treatment. Receptors were obtained from a human donor with chronic lymphocytic leukemia.

The J gene is TRBJ2-5, the V gene TRBV29-1; D may correspond to TRBD1 or TRBD2 (5 bases each). V lost 5 bases and J 8 bases, leaving 18 bases between the germline ends. There are 13 residues in the CDR3. CDR1 is SQVTM, CDR2 ANQGSEA, per germline. DNA for the CDR3: TGCAGCGTTAGTGGGGGTCGGATGCAAACCCAGTACTTC. As protein: CSVSGGRMQTQYF.

This chain links TRBV14 with TRBJ1-1, with D unclear. CDR3 size: 12 residues. The V end was cut by 4 bases, the J end by 7 bases, with 10 bases between. Germline-derived CDR1 and CDR2 are SGHDN and FVKESK. The DNA of the CDR3 is TGTGCCAGCAGCCCTCGGTACCATGAAGCTTTCTTT. Amino acid sequence: CASSPRYHEAFF.

The chain joins TRBV20-1 to TRBJ1-1; D gene ambiguous. This CDR3 region has 11 residues. Deletions cut 4 bases from V and 8 bases from J, with 11 bases between. The germline V gene has CDR1 DFQATT and CDR2 SNEGSKA (reference sequence). CDR3 loop: CSAKVEREAFF. The CDR3 region has the DNA TGCAGTGCTAAGGTGGAGCGGGAAGCTTTCTTT.

V is TRBV18 and J is TRBJ1-1; possible D gene TRBD1, 5 bases. Between the trimmed V and J ends, which lost 3 bases and 3 bases, there was a span of 11 bases. The germline CDR1 and CDR2 sequences are KGHSH and LQKENI. This CDR3 spans 14 amino acids. The CDR3 sequence is CASSPEGRYTEAFF. CDR3 sequence (DNA): TGTGCCAGCTCACCGGAGGGGCGGTACACTGAAGCTTTCTTT.

The chain uses TRBV15 and TRBJ1-4, with D unresolved. Trimming shortened V by 1 base and J by 6 bases, and 9 bases separated the two germline ends. The CDR3 length is 14 residues. Germline loops: CDR1 LNHNV, CDR2 YYDKDF (reference sequence). CDR3 DNA: TGTGCCACCAGCAGAGCAGTCAGCTATGAAAAACTGTTTTTT. It codes for CATSRAVSYEKLFF. Based on the CDR3 plus reference TRBV15 and TRBJ1-4, the full variable domain is DAMVIQNPRYQVTQFGKPVTLSCSQTLNHNVMYWYQQKSSQAPKLLFHYYDKDFNNEADTPDNFQSRRPNTSFCFLDIRSPGLGDTAMYLCATSRAVSYEKLFFGSGTQLSVL.

V usage is TRBV19 and J usage is TRBJ1-1; the D is unclear. CDR3 length: 13 residues. Trimming removed 2 bases from V and 5 bases from J, with 9 bases in between. Germline V CDR1 and CDR2: LNHDA, SQIVND (reference sequence). CDR3 DNA sequence: TGTGCCAGTAGTATACAGGTAGGAACTGAAGCTTTCTTT. It codes for CASSIQVGTEAFF. The variable domain in full, with the rest retrieved from reference TRBV19 and TRBJ1-1, is DGGITQSPKYLFRKEGQNVTLSCEQNLNHDAMYWYRQDPGQGLRLIYYSQIVNDFQKGDIAEGYSVSREKKESFPLTVTSAQKNPTAFYLCASSIQVGTEAFFGQGTRLTVV.

Of note for this clone: One junction end disagrees with the germline gene, perhaps due to a read error. The rearrangement links TRBV5-6 to TRBJ1-1; D might be TRBD1 (5 bases). CDR1 and CDR2 (germline): SGHDT, YYEEEE. The CDR3 extends over 13 amino acids. The DNA of the CDR3 is TGTGCCAGCAACTTGGCCAGGGTTAGGGTTGCTTTCTTT. Amino acids: CASNLARVRVAFF. Looking up the rest from reference TRBV5-6 and TRBJ1-1 gives the full variable domain: DAGVTQSPTHLIKTRGQQVTLRCSPKSGHDTVSWYQQALGQGPQFIFQYYEEEERQRGNFPDRFSGHQFPNYSSELNVNALLLGDSALYLCASNLARVRVAFFGQGTRLTVV.

The chain combines TRBV7-8 with TRBJ2-6; D remains unclear. Germline CDR1 SGHVS, CDR2 FQNEAQ. Trimming left V 1 base short and J 4 bases short, with 8 bases between. This CDR3 has 15 amino acids. This chain's CDR3 is CASSLVTAGANVLTF. CDR3 sequence (DNA): TGTGCCAGCAGCTTAGTTACAGCAGGGGCCAACGTCCTGACTTTC.

The rearrangement uses TRBV6-1 and TRBJ2-1, with 7 bases that match TRBD1. V lost 2 bases, J lost 7 bases, and 8 bases stayed unmatched. The CDR3 is 15 amino acids. Per the germline V gene, CDR1 is MNHNS and CDR2 is SASEGT. The CDR3 sequence: CASSEPRQGRNEQFF. As DNA, the CDR3 is TGTGCCAGCAGTGAACCCCGACAGGGAAGGAATGAGCAGTTCTTC.

The gene calls are TRBV7-8 and TRBJ2-1, with D tentatively TRBD2 (5 bases). This CDR3 comprises 16 residues. Germline loops: CDR1 SGHVS, CDR2 FQNEAQ. The V end lost 1 base, the J end lost 0 bases, and 10 bases lay between the germline ends. CDR3 sequence reads: CASSLGLYFSYNEQFF. The CDR3 bases are TGTGCCAGCAGCTTAGGACTATACTTCTCCTACAATGAGCAGTTCTTC.

V and J are TRBV19 and TRBJ1-2; the D gene is possibly TRBD1 (5 bases). This CDR3 contains 17 residues. Between the trimmed V and J ends, which lost 3 bases and 4 bases, there was a span of 21 bases. Germline V gene data show CDR1 as LNHDA and CDR2 as SQIVND (reference sequence). The CDR3 sequence: CASSMPLGGRGGYGYTF. Written as DNA, the CDR3 is TGTGCCAGTAGTATGCCATTAGGTGGCCGGGGGGGCTATGGCTACACCTTC.

The chain joins TRBV7-2 to TRBJ2-7; 7 bases are shared with TRBD1. Germline-derived CDR1 and CDR2 are SGHTA and FQGNSA. CDR3 length: 17 amino acids. The V and J ends lost 5 bases and 0 bases, in that order; junction bases with no gene match: 13. The CDR3 loop reads CASSMVTGKLSSYEQYF. The CDR3, as DNA: TGTGCCAGCAGCATGGTGACAGGGAAACTGAGCTCCTACGAGCAGTACTTC.

V gene TRBV11-3 combines with J gene TRBJ2-7; 9 bases are shared with TRBD2. Looked up from germline, CDR1 is SGHNT and CDR2 is YENEEA. This CDR3 is built from 15 residues. Unmatched junction bases numbered 6, after V lost 1 base and J lost 5 bases. CDR3 DNA: TGTGCCAGCAGCTTAGCCGGCCTAGCGGGAAACGAGCAGTACTTC. Its translation is CASSLAGLAGNEQYF.

This clone appeared a single time. V and J are TRBV6-6 and TRBJ2-5, with D tentatively TRBD2 (6 bases). The germline V and J ends were trimmed by 2 bases and 1 base, with 11 bases remaining between them. The germline V gene encodes CDR1 MNHNY and CDR2 SVGAGI (reference sequence). The CDR3 covers 15 residues. CDR3 nucleotide sequence: TGTGCCAGCAGTTACCCTGCGGGATCCCAAGAGACCCAGTACTTC. Protein product: CASSYPAGSQETQYF.

The chain joins TRBV7-8 to TRBJ1-5; tentative D call: TRBD1 (5 bases). Trimming stripped 2 bases from V and 3 bases from J, with 11 bases between. The germline V gene has CDR1 SGHVS and CDR2 FQNEAQ. The CDR3 totals 15 residues. Here the CDR3 reads CASSLLRDPNQPQHF. The CDR3 bases are TGTGCCAGCAGCTTACTCCGGGACCCCAATCAGCCCCAGCATTTT.